Each of the 23 T cell receptor beta chains below was sequenced from the same sample in a study of beta chain features in type 1 diabetes (dated by TCRdb to 2016 to 2018). The library was built by means of the immunoSEQ multiplex PCR assay. The entire isolated RNA was reverse transcribed using the High Capacity cDNA Reverse Transcription Kit, and thus expressed TCRB transcripts were sequenced. The clones in this table, taken by TCRdb from immuneACCESS, are in-frame only. Not every clone is retained; where verified, under half of the shortfall comes from an unresolved V gene, and the cause of the rest is unknown. For this sample the table gives roughly 400,000 clones, of which approximately 15% were detected only once. Approximately 0.035% of the sample rests with the top ten. Sequenced material: naive CD4+ T cells from blood. Reading the label with the study, this specimen's cell subset or site is: true naive CD4+ T cells. Source of these receptors: a man aged 25 to 45 in good health.

The table lists this clone with a few counts. The chain has TRBV5-6 and TRBJ1-5, with D unclear. The CDR3 consists of 15 residues. Deletions cut 2 bases from V and 5 bases from J, with 14 bases between. Germline CDR1 SGHDT, CDR2 YYEEEE. The CDR3 DNA is TGTGCCAGCAGCTTCTGGGTACTCGGGGATCAGCCCCAGCATTTT. Its translation is CASSFWVLGDQPQHF.

A few counts support this clone. The chain couples TRBV4-2 to TRBJ2-1; no clear D gene. CDR3 length: 12 residues. V was shortened by 6 bases and J by 5 bases, with 8 bases between the two germline ends. Germline-derived CDR1 and CDR2 are LGHNA and YNFKEQ. The CDR3: CASRGTHNEQFF. The CDR3 DNA reads TGTGCCAGCAGGGGCACGCACAATGAGCAGTTCTTC.

This chain links TRBV21-1 with TRBJ1-1. TRBV21-1 counts as a pseudogene. The CDR3 totals 13 residues. The CDR3 DNA follows: TGTGCCAGCAGCAAAGGACCCGTCGCTGAAGCTTTCTTT. This gives the protein CASSKGPVAEAFF.

Only a few counts were recorded for this clone. The V gene is TRBV2, the J gene TRBJ2-3, with D unclear. The V end was cut by 8 bases, the J end by 11 bases, with 8 bases between. Germline values: CDR1 SNHLY, CDR2 FYNNEI. This CDR3 region has 9 residues. The CDR3 loop is CASQHKQYF. In nucleotides, the CDR3 is TGTGCCAGCCAACATAAGCAGTATTTT. Using reference TRBV2 and TRBJ2-3 for the parts outside the CDR3, the full variable domain is EPEVTQTPSHQVTQMGQEVILRCVPISNHLYFYWYRQILGQKVEFLVSFYNNEISEKSEIFDDQFSVERPDGSNFTLKIRSTKLEDSAMYFCASQHKQYFGPGTRLTVL.

This rearrangement joins TRBV29-1 to TRBJ1-5, with D hard to call. Germline-derived CDR1 and CDR2 are SQVTM and ANQGSEA. Deletions cut 5 bases from V and 0 bases from J, with 17 bases between. CDR3 length: 16 residues. CDR3 amino acids: CSVSFGTVNSNQPQHF. The DNA of the CDR3 is TGCAGCGTTTCGTTCGGAACAGTAAATAGCAATCAGCCCCAGCATTTT.

This chain joins TRBV29-1 and TRBJ2-1, with D possibly matching TRBD2 (5 bases). Germline V gene lookup returns CDR1 SQVTM and CDR2 ANQGSEA. The CDR3 loop spans 14 amino acids. Trimming left V 6 bases short and J 5 bases short, with 17 bases between. The CDR3 DNA follows: TGCAGCGTCGCCGGCGGGTACGGGGACAATGAGCAGTTCTTC. Encoded protein: CSVAGGYGDNEQFF.

V is TRBV7-9 and J is TRBJ2-7, with D uncertain. The CDR3 extends over 15 amino acids. CDR1 is SEHNR, CDR2 FQNEAQ, per germline (reference sequence). V was cut by 1 base and J by 2 bases, with 12 bases left in between. CDR3 residues: CASSLGSDPTYEQYF. Written as DNA, the CDR3 is TGTGCCAGCAGCTTAGGTTCTGATCCAACCTACGAGCAGTACTTC.

The V gene is TRBV4-2, the J gene TRBJ1-5; D unclear. CDR1 is LGHNA, CDR2 YNFKEQ, per germline. The V gene lost 0 bases and the J gene lost 1 base, with 7 bases spanning the gap. The CDR3 runs 15 residues. The CDR3 here is CASSQDSRSNQPQHF. CDR3 sequence (DNA): TGTGCCAGCAGCCAAGACTCCAGAAGCAATCAGCCCCAGCATTTT.

This sequence joins TRBV4-3 and TRBJ1-4; D uncertain. The germline CDR1 and CDR2 sequences are LGHNA and YSLEER. Trimming stripped 4 bases from V and 0 bases from J, with 15 bases between. The CDR3 is 17 residues long. The CDR3 loop reads CASSRGRHGATNEKLFF. The CDR3 coding sequence is TGCGCCAGCAGCCGTGGCAGACATGGTGCAACTAATGAAAAACTGTTTTTT.

The chain employs TRBV19 and TRBJ2-5; D unclear. The CDR3 has 17 amino acids. Deletions cut 8 bases from V and 10 bases from J, with 32 bases between. The germline V gene has CDR1 LNHDA and CDR2 SQIVND (reference sequence). The CDR3 region is CASSPLPQAVTKRIQYF. The CDR3 bases are TGTGCCAGTTCTCCATTACCCCAAGCAGTGACGAAGAGAATCCAGTACTTC.

The rearrangement links TRBV2 to TRBJ2-4, with D hard to call. The CDR3 runs 12 residues. The V end lost 2 bases, the J end lost 15 bases, and 14 bases lay between the germline ends. Germline V gene sequence: CDR1 SNHLY, CDR2 FYNNEI. CDR3 region: CASSEIPLSGYF. CDR3 bases: TGTGCCAGCAGTGAAATTCCGCTCTCGGGGTACTTC. The full variable domain, in which reference TRBV2 and TRBJ2-4 provide the parts outside the CDR3, is EPEVTQTPSHQVTQMGQEVILRCVPISNHLYFYWYRQILGQKVEFLVSFYNNEISEKSEIFDDQFSVERPDGSNFTLKIRSTKLEDSAMYFCASSEIPLSGYFGAGTRLSVL.

This clone was counted only a few times. The V call is TRBV5-1, the J call TRBJ1-2; D gene uncertain. The germline V gene encodes CDR1 SGHRS and CDR2 YFSETQ. V was clipped by 4 bases and J by 5 bases, with 9 bases between them. The CDR3 spans 12 residues. In DNA, the CDR3 is TGCGCCAGCAGCACGGACCTGTATGGCTACACCTTC. Its translation: CASSTDLYGYTF.

V and J are TRBV25-1 and TRBJ2-3; tentatively, D is TRBD2 (6 bases). The CDR3 is made up of 16 amino acids. V dropped 2 bases and J dropped 0 bases, with 12 bases sitting between them. Germline assignment: CDR1 MGHDK and CDR2 SYGVNS. This chain's CDR3 is CASSEGSGLSTDTQYF. Here the CDR3 DNA reads TGTGCCAGCAGTGAAGGATCAGGACTAAGCACAGATACGCAGTATTTT.

CDR3 DNA: TGTGCCAGCAGTCCAGATCTAGCGGCGGGCGAGCAGTACTTC. Translation gives CASSPDLAAGEQYF. The rearrangement links TRBV2 to TRBJ2-7; 7 bases map to TRBD2. Looked up from germline, CDR1 is SNHLY and CDR2 is FYNNEI. The CDR3 sequence is 14 residues long. V lost 5 bases and J lost 6; bases outside the gene matches: 10.

This sequence joins TRBV11-3 and TRBJ2-4, with 8 bases fitting TRBD2. V trimming: 5 bases; J trimming: 6 bases; junction bases outside the gene matches: 9. In germline, CDR1 is SGHNT, CDR2 YENEEA. This CDR3 has 15 amino acids. CDR3 DNA sequence: TGTGCCAGCAGCGCCATAACTAGCGGCTTAAACATTCAGTACTTC. Translation gives CASSAITSGLNIQYF.

V usage is TRBV7-2 and J usage is TRBJ2-3; D not resolved. V lost 8 bases and J lost 2, with 8 bases in between. The CDR3 length is 12 residues. Germline V CDR1 and CDR2: SGHTA, FQGNSA. As DNA, the CDR3 is TGTGCCAGCTCTATATACACAGATACGCAGTATTTT. Translation gives CASSIYTDTQYF. The full variable domain, its missing parts supplied by reference TRBV7-2 and TRBJ2-3, is GAGVSQSPSNKVTEKGKDVELRCDPISGHTALYWYRQSLGQGLEFLIYFQGNSAPDKSGLPSDRFSAERTGGSVSTLTIQRTQQEDSAVYLCASSIYTDTQYFGPGTRLTVL.

The chain has TRBV9 and TRBJ2-3; D uncertain. The germline CDR1 and CDR2 sequences are SGDLS and YYNGEE. The CDR3 is 15 residues long. The V end lost 2 bases, the J end lost 0 bases, and 10 bases lay between the germline ends. The CDR3 protein is CASSVDGTSTDTQYF. CDR3 sequence (DNA): TGTGCCAGCAGCGTCGACGGCACTAGCACAGATACGCAGTATTTT.

The chain links TRBV6-6 to TRBJ2-2, with TRBD2 as a possible D gene (5 bases). V gave up 5 bases and J gave up 5 bases, with 9 bases separating them. Germline CDR1 MNHNY, CDR2 SVGAGI (reference sequence). There are 13 residues in the CDR3. The CDR3 sequence: CASSHGLTGELFF. The CDR3 DNA sequence: TGTGCCAGCAGTCACGGACTGACCGGGGAGCTGTTTTTT.

This chain links TRBV9 with TRBJ2-1, with 8 bases aligning to TRBD2. V trimming: 4 bases; J trimming: 0 bases; junction bases outside the gene matches: 9. The CDR3 runs 17 residues. Germline lookup yields CDR1 SGDLS and CDR2 YYNGEE. CDR3: CASSPLKRGLSYNEQFF. Here the CDR3 DNA reads TGTGCCAGCAGCCCCTTAAAGCGGGGGCTCTCCTACAATGAGCAGTTCTTC. Full variable domain (rest looked up from reference TRBV9 and TRBJ2-1): DSGVTQTPKHLITATGQRVTLRCSPRSGDLSVYWYQQSLDQGLQFLIQYYNGEERAKGNILERFSAQQFPDLHSELNLSSLELGDSALYFCASSPLKRGLSYNEQFFGPGTRLTVL.

The sample holds a few counts of this clone. The chain combines TRBV4-3 with TRBJ2-3; unclear D gene. The germline V and J ends were trimmed by 0 bases and 2 bases, with 15 bases remaining between them. The CDR3 covers 17 residues. Looked up from germline, CDR1 is LGHNA and CDR2 is YSLEER. CDR3 bases: TGCGCCAGCAGCCAAGAGTTGGTCCCCATTATCACAGATACGCAGTATTTT. Protein sequence: CASSQELVPIITDTQYF.

The chain employs TRBV29-1 and TRBJ2-5; TRBD1 is a possible D gene (6 bases). Looked up from germline, CDR1 is SQVTM and CDR2 is ANQGSEA. CDR3 length: 10 amino acids. The V gene lost 6 bases and the J gene lost 7 bases, with 9 bases spanning the gap. CDR3 amino acids: CSVEQGTQYF. The CDR3 region has the DNA TGCAGCGTGGAACAGGGGACCCAGTACTTC. Looking up the rest from reference TRBV29-1 and TRBJ2-5 gives the full variable domain: SAVISQKPSRDICQRGTSLTIQCQVDSQVTMMFWYRQQPGQSLTLIATANQGSEATYESGFVIDKFPISRPNLTFSTLTVSNMSPEDSSIYLCSVEQGTQYFGPGTRLLVL.

V usage is TRBV4-2 and J usage is TRBJ2-7; 8 bases are a match to TRBD1. The CDR3 totals 16 residues. After removal of 4 bases from V and 2 bases from J, the junction contained 10 bases not matched to a gene. CDR1 and CDR2 (germline): LGHNA, YNFKEQ. CDR3 in DNA: TGTGCCAGCAGCCCAGGGATGTCAGGGGGCACCTACGAGCAGTACTTC. Its protein is CASSPGMSGGTYEQYF.

This clone has a handful of counts. The chain uses TRBV25-1 and TRBJ2-5; 10 nucleotides agree with TRBD2. This CDR3 contains 14 residues. Germline CDR1 is MGHDK and CDR2 is SYGVNS. Losses at the gene ends were 6 bases for V and 4 bases for J; bases not matched to a gene: 5. This CDR3 is CASSQLAGRETQYF. The DNA for the CDR3 is TGTGCCAGCAGCCAACTAGCGGGACGAGAGACCCAGTACTTC.